The following is a T cell receptor (beta chain) sequence with its context. These data are taken from a study of shared clonotypes between healthy human individuals. Here immunoSEQ multiplex PCR was the method, and the copy in TCRdb shows in-frame clones only, minus some. The sample has hundreds of thousands of clones, about three quarters seen once. Germline CDR1 reads SGHTA; CDR2 reads FQGNSA. The germline V and J ends were trimmed by 5 bases and 5 bases, with 12 bases remaining between them. This CDR3 comprises 13 residues. The chain combines TRBV7-2 with TRBJ2-5; tentative D call: TRBD1 (6 bases). The sequence derives from a young woman in good health. The specimen sequenced was memory CD4+ T cells sorted from blood. The subset was: CD45RA-negative fraction. CDR3 bases: TGTGCCAGCAGCACACAGGGTGGGGAGACCCAGTACTTC. Its translation is CASSTQGGETQYF.